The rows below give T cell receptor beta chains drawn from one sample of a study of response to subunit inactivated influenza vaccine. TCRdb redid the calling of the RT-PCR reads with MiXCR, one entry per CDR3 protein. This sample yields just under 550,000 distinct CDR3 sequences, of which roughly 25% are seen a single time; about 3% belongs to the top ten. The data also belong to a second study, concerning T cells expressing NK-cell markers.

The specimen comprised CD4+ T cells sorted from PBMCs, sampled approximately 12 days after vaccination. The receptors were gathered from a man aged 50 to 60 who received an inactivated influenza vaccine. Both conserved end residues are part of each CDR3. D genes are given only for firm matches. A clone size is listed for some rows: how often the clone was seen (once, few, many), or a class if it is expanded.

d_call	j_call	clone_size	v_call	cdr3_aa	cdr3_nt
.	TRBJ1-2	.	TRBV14	CASSLGLGASGYTF	TGTGCCAGCAGCCTTGGACTGGGAGCGAGTGGCTACACCTTC
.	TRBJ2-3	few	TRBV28	CASSFGVDTQYF	TGTGCCAGCAGTTTTGGAGTAGATACGCAGTATTTT
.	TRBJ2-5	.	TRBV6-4	CASSATTVYQETQYF	TGTGCCAGCAGTGCTACAACAGTGTACCAAGAGACCCAGTACTTC
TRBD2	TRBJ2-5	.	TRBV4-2	CASSPDSGSGGETQYF	TGTGCCAGCAGCCCCGATTCGGGTAGCGGGGGAGAGACCCAGTACTTC
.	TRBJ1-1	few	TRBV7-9	CASNWGTEAFF	TGTGCCAGTAACTGGGGCACTGAAGCTTTCTTT
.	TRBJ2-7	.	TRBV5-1	CASSLDPLPRIYEQYF	TGCGCCAGCAGCTTGGATCCCCTCCCGCGGATATACGAGCAGTACTTC
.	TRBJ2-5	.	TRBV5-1	CASSLVQREAQYF	TGCGCCAGCAGCTTGGTGCAGAGGGAGGCCCAGTACTTC
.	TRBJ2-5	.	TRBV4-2	CASSREQGGRETQYF	TGTGCCAGCAGCCGTGAACAGGGTGGGAGGGAGACCCAGTACTTC
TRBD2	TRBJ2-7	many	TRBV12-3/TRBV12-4	CASRASGRSYEQYF	TGTGCCAGCAGAGCTAGCGGGAGGTCCTACGAGCAGTACTTC
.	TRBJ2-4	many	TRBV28	CASSPTRSVAKNIQYF	TGTGCCAGCAGTCCCACTAGATCAGTGGCCAAAAACATTCAGTACTTC
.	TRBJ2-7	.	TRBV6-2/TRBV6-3	CASSYKIGSTSYEQYF	TGTGCCAGCAGTTACAAGATCGGGAGTACCTCCTACGAGCAGTACTTC
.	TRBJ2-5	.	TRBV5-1	CASSLMGRAEETQYF	TGCGCCAGCAGCTTAATGGGCAGAGCCGAAGAGACCCAGTACTTC